A selection of T cell receptor beta chains follows, all from one sample in a study of blood T cell repertoires in COVID-19. Measured with immunoSEQ multiplex PCR; TCRdb has only the in-frame clones, and not every one. The sample records 300,000 to 350,000 clones, nearly 90% being singletons. Sequenced material: PBMCs or T cells enriched from blood (not recorded which). The receptors stem from a woman aged 25 to 39 who had recovered from COVID-19. Both conserved end residues are part of each CDR3.

V	CDR3
TRBV6-2/TRBV6-3	CASSYSSEAVQFF
TRBV14	CATPGGHLYNEQFF
TRBV27	CASSLIGTSGLLAAEQYF
TRBV5-1	CASSLDPTGLGNTEAFF
TRBV10-3	CAITIGGPFYNEQFF
TRBV12-3/TRBV12-4	CASRGRGDTIYF
TRBV27	CASSSSGYYEQYF
TRBV6-5	CASSYSRDVYTEAFF
TRBV19	CASSIGQGARQPQHF
TRBV3-1/TRBV3-2	CASSQELDRFQETQYF
TRBV24-1	CATSARGANTGELFF
TRBV27	CATRYTGPGEKLFF
TRBV19	CASSRDKTNEKLFF
TRBV19	CASSTKRTGPRAFF
TRBV5-4	CASSLGLAFAYEQYF
TRBV5-1	CASSSQFGGSPLHF
TRBV6-5	CASSYRRGPQFF
TRBV19	CASNAGTVSSPLHF
TRBV6-5	CASSQGLAADTQYF
TRBV4-1	CASSQVGSGNTIYF
TRBV11-2	CASSPWTSGSSYNEQFF
TRBV10-3	CAIRGGQGVDQPQHF
TRBV3-1/TRBV3-2	CASSQLGLAGPGEQFF
TRBV14	CASSQRTALHYGYTF
TRBV12-1	CASSSPYMNTEAFF
TRBV2	CASNRGGEAWYGYTF
TRBV10-3	CAISVGGDEQYF
TRBV6-2/TRBV6-3	CASSYLRSSLISYEQYF
TRBV4-1	CASSQDGRLAGPVKNTGELFF
TRBV10-1	CASSDGGSRGSGANVLTF
TRBV30	CAWSPSGSGEQYF
TRBV18	CASSADRGPGNTIYF
TRBV7-9	CASSGSGISYEQYF
TRBV14	CASSQVNRNEQFF
TRBV10-3	CAISESLGPYEQYF
TRBV28	CAPRQGSSGNTIYF
TRBV18	CASSSGTAKNIQYF
TRBV18	CASSPGQAGTEAFF
TRBV2	CASRAASYNEQFF
TRBV5-1	CASSGGQTGYTF
TRBV15	CATSSANRGPYGYTF
TRBV10-1	CASSALRAWSMNTEAFF